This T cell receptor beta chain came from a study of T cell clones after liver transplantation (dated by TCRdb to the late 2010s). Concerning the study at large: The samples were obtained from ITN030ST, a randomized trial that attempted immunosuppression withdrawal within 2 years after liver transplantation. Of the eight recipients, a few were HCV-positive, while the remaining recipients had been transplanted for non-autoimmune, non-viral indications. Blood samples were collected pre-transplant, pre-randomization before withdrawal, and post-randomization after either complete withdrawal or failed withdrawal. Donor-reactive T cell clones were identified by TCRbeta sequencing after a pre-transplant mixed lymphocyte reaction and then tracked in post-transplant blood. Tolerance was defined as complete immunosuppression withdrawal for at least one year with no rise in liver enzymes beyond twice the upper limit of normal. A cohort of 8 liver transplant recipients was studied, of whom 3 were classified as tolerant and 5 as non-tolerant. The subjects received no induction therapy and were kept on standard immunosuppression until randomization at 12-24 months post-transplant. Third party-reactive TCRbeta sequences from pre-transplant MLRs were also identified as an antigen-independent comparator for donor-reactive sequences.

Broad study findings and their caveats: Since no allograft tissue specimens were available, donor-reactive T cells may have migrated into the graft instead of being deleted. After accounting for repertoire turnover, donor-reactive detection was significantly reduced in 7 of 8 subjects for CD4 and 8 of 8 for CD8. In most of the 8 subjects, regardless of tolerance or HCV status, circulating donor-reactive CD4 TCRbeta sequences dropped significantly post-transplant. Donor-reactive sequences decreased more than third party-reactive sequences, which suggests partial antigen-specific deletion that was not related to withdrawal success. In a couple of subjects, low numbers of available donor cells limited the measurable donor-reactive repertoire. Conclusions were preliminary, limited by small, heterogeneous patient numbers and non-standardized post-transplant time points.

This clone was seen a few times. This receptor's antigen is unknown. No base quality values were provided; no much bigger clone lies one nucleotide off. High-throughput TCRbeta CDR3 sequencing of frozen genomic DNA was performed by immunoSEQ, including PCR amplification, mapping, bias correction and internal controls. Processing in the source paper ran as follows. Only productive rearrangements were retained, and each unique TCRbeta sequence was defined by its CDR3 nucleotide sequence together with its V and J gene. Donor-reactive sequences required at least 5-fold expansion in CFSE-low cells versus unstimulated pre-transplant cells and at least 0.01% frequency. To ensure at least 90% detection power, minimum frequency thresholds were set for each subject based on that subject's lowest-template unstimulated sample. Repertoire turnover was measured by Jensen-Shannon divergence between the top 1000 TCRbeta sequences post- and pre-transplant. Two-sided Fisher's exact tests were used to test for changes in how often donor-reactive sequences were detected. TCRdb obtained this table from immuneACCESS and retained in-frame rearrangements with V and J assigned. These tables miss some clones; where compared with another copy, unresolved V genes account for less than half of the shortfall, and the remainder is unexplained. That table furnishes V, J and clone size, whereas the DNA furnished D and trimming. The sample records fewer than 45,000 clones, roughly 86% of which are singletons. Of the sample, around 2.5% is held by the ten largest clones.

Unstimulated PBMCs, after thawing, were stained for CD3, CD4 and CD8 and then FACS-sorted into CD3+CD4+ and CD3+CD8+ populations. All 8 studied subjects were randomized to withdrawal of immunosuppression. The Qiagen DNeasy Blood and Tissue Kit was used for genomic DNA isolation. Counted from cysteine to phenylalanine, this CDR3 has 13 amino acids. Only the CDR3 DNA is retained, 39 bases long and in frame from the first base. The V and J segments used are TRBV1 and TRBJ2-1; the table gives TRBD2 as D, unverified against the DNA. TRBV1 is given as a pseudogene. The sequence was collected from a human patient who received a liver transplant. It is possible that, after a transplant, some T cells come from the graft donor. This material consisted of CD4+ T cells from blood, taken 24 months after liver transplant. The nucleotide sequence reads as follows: TGCACCAGCAGCCAAGGGGAGTACAATGAGCAGTTCTTC. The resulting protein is CTSSQGEYNEQFF.